These 9 T cell receptor beta chains came from one sample sequenced in a study of CD8+CD57+ T cells in acquired aplastic anemia. TCR beta VDJ and CDR3 profiles were obtained from a genomic DNA template. TCRdb called the reads again in MiXCR, with one record for every CDR3 protein. In the table there are 200,000 or so distinct CDR3 sequences, roughly 53% of which are singletons. Patients selected for sequencing had displayed CD8+CD57+ cell expansion by flow cytometry. Sequencing input: sorted CD4+, CD8+, or CD8+CD57+ T cells (not recorded which) from PBMCs. The receptors were gathered from a human donor with aplastic anemia.

This clonotype showed up just a few times. This sequence joins TRBV7-3 and TRBJ2-5, with 14 bases that match TRBD2. The germline gives CDR1 SGHTA, CDR2 FQGTGA. J gave up 10 bases and V 3 bases, and 10 bases lay outside the gene matches. The CDR3 consists of 16 residues. The CDR3 nucleotides read TGTGCCAGCAGCTTCGGACTAGCGGGGGGTTTTGGTGTCCAGTACTTC. This gives the protein CASSFGLAGGFGVQYF.

The CDR3 sequence is CASSEARTGGHTIYF. The CDR3 DNA follows: TGTGCCAGCAGTGAAGCTCGGACAGGGGGGCACACCATATATTTT. V gene TRBV7-6 combines with J gene TRBJ1-3, with 10 nucleotides matching TRBD1. The length of the CDR3 is 15 residues. V was pared by 6 bases and J by 8 bases, with 10 bases of the junction left unmatched. Germline CDR1 reads SGHVS; CDR2 reads FNYEAQ. Combining the CDR3 with reference TRBV7-6 and TRBJ1-3 gives the whole variable domain GAGVSQSPRYKVTKRGQDVALRCDPISGHVSLYWYRQALGQGPEFLTYFNYEAQQDKSGLPNDRFSAERPEGSISTLTIQRTEQRDSAMYRCASSEARTGGHTIYFGEGSWLTVV.

The rearrangement joins TRBV25-1 to TRBJ2-3; perhaps D is TRBD1 or TRBD2 (5 bases each). Trimming took 6 bases from V and 2 from J, leaving 15 bases between them. CDR1 is MGHDK and CDR2 is SYGVNS in the germline V gene. The CDR3 is 15 residues long. CDR3 sequence reads: CASSVDGAPTDTQYF. CDR3 nucleotide sequence: TGTGCCAGCAGCGTAGACGGGGCGCCCACAGATACGCAGTATTTT.

In its sample, this clonotype was seen many times. The chain combines TRBV5-1 with TRBJ1-4, with unresolved D. Germline CDR1 reads SGHRS; CDR2 reads YFSETQ. Trimming took 2 bases from V and 6 from J, leaving 11 bases between them. There are 14 residues in the CDR3. In DNA form, the CDR3 reads TGCGCCAGCAGCTTAGACATGTGGGATGAAAAACTGTTTTTT. Translation: CASSLDMWDEKLFF.

This clonotype was found many times. The CDR3 DNA reads TGTGCCAGCAGTCCTGACAGACCAAGCAATCAGCCCCAGCATTTT. Its translation: CASSPDRPSNQPQHF. This chain uses TRBV2 with TRBJ1-5, with D tentatively TRBD1 (5 bases). This CDR3 has 15 amino acids. The germline V gene has CDR1 SNHLY and CDR2 FYNNEI. Trimming pared 5 bases from V and 1 base from J, leaving 12 bases between.

This chain links TRBV4-3 with TRBJ1-3; D not resolved. V lost 0 bases and J lost 0, with 9 bases in between. CDR1 is LGHNA and CDR2 is YSLEER in the germline V gene. This CDR3 spans 16 amino acids. Written as DNA, the CDR3 is TGCGCCAGCAGCCAAGATGGGTCCTTCTCTGGAAACACCATATATTTT. Protein sequence: CASSQDGSFSGNTIYF.

Ten or more counts support this clonotype. The chain employs TRBV5-8 and TRBJ2-2, with a possible D match to TRBD1 (5 bases). V was pared by 2 bases and J by 5 bases, with 13 bases between. CDR1 and CDR2 (germline): SGHTS, YDEGEE. This CDR3 has 15 amino acids. This CDR3 reads CASSFRQGETGELFF. CDR3 bases: TGTGCCAGCAGCTTCAGGCAGGGCGAAACCGGGGAGCTGTTTTTT. Full variable domain (outside the CDR3, taken from reference TRBV5-8 and TRBJ2-2): EAGVTQSPTHLIKTRGQQATLRCSPISGHTSVYWYQQALGLGLQFLLWYDEGEERNRGNFPPRFSGRQFPNYSSELNVNALELEDSALYLCASSFRQGETGELFFGEGSRLTVL.

This clonotype was observed a few times. The rearrangement links TRBV3-1 to TRBJ2-7, with a possible D match to TRBD2 (5 bases). V was cut by 4 bases and J by 5 bases, with 15 bases left in between. Looked up from germline, CDR1 is LGHDT and CDR2 is YNNKEL (reference sequence). The CDR3 contains 14 residues. The CDR3 sequence is CASSPGPGKHEQYF. The CDR3 DNA is TGTGCCAGCAGCCCGGGCCCGGGGAAACACGAGCAGTACTTC.

The chain links TRBV6-5 to TRBJ2-2; 8 positions agree with TRBD2. The V segment lost 4 bases and the J segment 6 bases; nucleotides outside the gene matches: 10. This CDR3 is built from 16 residues. Germline V gene data show CDR1 as MNHEY and CDR2 as SVGAGI. The CDR3 DNA sequence: TGTGCCAGCAGTTCTGCGGGAGGCGGTAGCGCCGGGGAGCTGTTTTTT. Translation: CASSSAGGGSAGELFF.